These 30 T cell receptor beta chains were sequenced from one sample in a study of vaccination and CD4 T cells after COVID-19. Their recognized antigens are unknown. Treatment meaning: roughly 11-day PBMC culture with coronavirus spike peptide pools or control peptides (ViraFEST assay). The assay that was used to sequence DNA from cultured CD4+ T cells was the Oncomine TCR Beta short-read assay. Using its own MiXCR run on the PCR reads, TCRdb lists one record per CDR3 protein. The sample has roughly 16,000 distinct CDR3 sequences; roughly 63% are singletons. Sequencing was done on a sample of CD4+ T cells from blood, cultured in vitro. These receptors were obtained from a human donor who had recovered from COVID-19.

The V and J genes are TRBV24-1 and TRBJ2-2; D tentatively reads TRBD1 or TRBD2 (6 bases each). The V gene's germline CDR1 is KGHDR and CDR2 SFDVKD. V was clipped by 9 bases and J by 6 bases, with 16 bases between them. There are 14 residues in the CDR3. In DNA, the CDR3 is TGTGCCACCGAGAGGGGGGTGGGGCCCGGGGAGCTGTTTTTT. This gives the protein CATERGVGPGELFF.

The genes are TRBV6-2 or TRBV6-3 and TRBJ1-5, with TRBD1 as a possible D gene (6 bases). The CDR3 is made up of 15 amino acids. Germline CDR1 MNHEY, CDR2 SVGEGT. With 7 bases removed from V and 0 bases from J, the gap between germline ends came to 13 bases. DNA for the CDR3: TGTGCCAGCACCCCCCAGGGGATTAGCAATCAGCCCCAGCATTTT. Its protein is CASTPQGISNQPQHF.

This clonotype was observed a single time. V usage is TRBV28 and J usage is TRBJ2-4; maybe TRBD2 (5 bases). CDR1 and CDR2 from the germline V gene are MDHEN and SYDVKM. With 3 bases removed from V and 1 base from J, the gap between germline ends came to 7 bases. The CDR3 is 14 residues long. The CDR3 DNA reads as TGTGCCAGCAGTTTCGGCGGGGCCAAAAACATTCAGTACTTC. This sequence encodes CASSFGGAKNIQYF.

The CDR3 DNA is TGTGCCAGCAGAACCTTGCCTGGAAACACCATATATTTT. It codes for CASRTLPGNTIYF. The chain joins TRBV7-9 to TRBJ1-3; D is undetermined. The CDR3 is made up of 13 amino acids. Germline V lookup: CDR1 SEHNR, CDR2 FQNEAQ (reference sequence). V was pared by 6 bases and J by 2 bases, with 8 bases between.

This chain links TRBV3-1 with TRBJ1-6; possible D gene TRBD1, 5 bases. The ends were cut back, 3 bases at V and 7 bases at J, with 10 bases in the middle. This CDR3 comprises 14 residues. CDR1 and CDR2 from the germline V gene are LGHDT and YNNKEL (reference sequence). CDR3 DNA sequence: TGTGCCAGCAGCCACGCGGGGGGAAATTCACCCCTCCACTTT. Its translation: CASSHAGGNSPLHF.

This clonotype has a handful of counts. V is TRBV28 and J is TRBJ1-5, with unresolved D. V dropped 8 bases and J dropped 2 bases, with 16 bases sitting between them. The CDR3 contains 15 residues. CDR1 is MDHEN, CDR2 SYDVKM, per germline. CDR3 bases: TGTGCCAGCCAAACCCCCTATAGGGGCAATCAGCCCCAGCATTTT. This translates into CASQTPYRGNQPQHF.

The chain employs TRBV7-9 and TRBJ1-4; weak D call: TRBD1 (6 bases). This CDR3 has 16 amino acids. V shed 7 bases and J shed 2 bases, with 17 bases lying between them. Germline-derived CDR1 and CDR2 are SEHNR and FQNEAQ (reference sequence). CDR3: CASIQTTGKTNEKLFF. The CDR3 DNA reads TGTGCCAGCATCCAGACAACAGGGAAGACTAATGAAAAACTGTTTTTT.

This chain links TRBV27 with TRBJ1-5; 8 nucleotides line up with TRBD1. J was trimmed by 5 bases and V by 0 bases; bases with no gene match: 3. The CDR3 extends over 15 amino acids. Looked up from germline, CDR1 is MNHEY and CDR2 is SMNVEV (reference sequence). CDR3 amino acids: CASSLSGTGHQPQHF. In nucleotides, the CDR3 is TGTGCCAGCAGTTTATCCGGGACAGGACATCAGCCCCAGCATTTT.

This rearrangement joins TRBV5-1 to TRBJ1-6, with D unresolved. The length of the CDR3 is 13 residues. Trimming pared 3 bases from V and 9 bases from J, leaving 10 bases between. Germline V gene data show CDR1 as SGHRS and CDR2 as YFSETQ. Here the CDR3 DNA reads TGCGCCAGCAGCTCGGACGAGTCTTCACCCCTCCACTTT. This sequence encodes CASSSDESSPLHF.

The chain employs TRBV7-9 and TRBJ2-3; 9 nucleotides line up with TRBD2. Germline V lookup: CDR1 SEHNR, CDR2 FQNEAQ (reference sequence). The CDR3 totals 15 residues. The trim removed 0 bases at V and 3 bases at J, leaving 1 base unmatched. CDR3 in amino acids: CASSLASGSTDTQYF. The DNA of the CDR3 is TGTGCCAGCAGCTTAGCTAGCGGGAGTACAGATACGCAGTATTTT.

The table lists this clonotype with a few counts. The chain recombines TRBV20-1 with TRBJ1-6; D is uncertain. V gave up 4 bases and J gave up 0 bases, with 10 bases separating them. The germline CDR1 and CDR2 sequences are DFQATT and SNEGSKA (reference sequence). This CDR3 has 15 amino acids. CDR3 bases: TGCAGTGCTAATGCTTACAGCTCCTATAATTCACCCCTCCACTTT. Protein: CSANAYSSYNSPLHF.

The chain couples TRBV6-5 to TRBJ2-7; 11 bases align to TRBD2. Germline trimming cut 4 bases from V and 3 bases from J; bases unmatched to any gene: 2. Germline assignment: CDR1 MNHEY and CDR2 SVGAGI. CDR3 size: 14 residues. The CDR3 sequence: CASSSLAGGYEQYF. DNA of the CDR3: TGTGCCAGCAGTTCTCTAGCGGGAGGCTACGAGCAGTACTTC.

This clonotype occurred a few times. The V and J genes are TRBV6-2 or TRBV6-3 and TRBJ2-7; D is possibly TRBD1 (6 bases). The CDR3 is 15 amino acids. The ends were cut back, 6 bases at V and 0 bases at J, with 15 bases in the middle. Germline CDR1 and CDR2: MNHEY and SVGEGT. The CDR3 sequence is CASSPDRTSSYEQYF. DNA of the CDR3: TGTGCCAGCAGCCCTGACAGGACGAGCTCCTACGAGCAGTACTTC.

The J gene is TRBJ2-3, the V gene TRBV19; D tentatively fits TRBD1 or TRBD2 (6 bases each). Trimming pared 7 bases from V and 2 bases from J, leaving 13 bases between. The germline CDR1 and CDR2 sequences are LNHDA and SQIVND (reference sequence). The CDR3 is 14 residues long. CDR3 protein: CASTDGGNTDTQYF. CDR3 nucleotide sequence: TGTGCCAGTACAGACGGGGGCAACACAGATACGCAGTATTTT.

This sequence joins TRBV7-2 and TRBJ2-3; 7 bases are shared with TRBD2. Germline assignment: CDR1 SGHTA and CDR2 FQGNSA. J gave up 3 bases and V 2 bases, and 5 bases lay outside the gene matches. The CDR3 is made up of 15 amino acids. CDR3 nucleotides: TGTGCCAGCAGCTTACAAACTAGCGATACAGATACGCAGTATTTT. This sequence encodes CASSLQTSDTDTQYF.

V usage is TRBV6-4 and J usage is TRBJ1-5; D unclear. CDR1 and CDR2 (germline): MRHNA, SNTAGT. This CDR3 is 18 amino acids long. Trimming stripped 6 bases from V and 0 bases from J, with 21 bases between. CDR3 bases: TGTGCCAGCAGCTCCCAATGGGGTCCCCTATATAGCAATCAGCCCCAGCATTTT. Its protein is CASSSQWGPLYSNQPQHF.

V gene TRBV7-3 combines with J gene TRBJ2-7, with TRBD1 matching 7 bases. CDR3 size: 14 residues. The germline V gene encodes CDR1 SGHTA and CDR2 FQGTGA. The V and J ends lost 7 bases and 2 bases, in that order; junction bases with no gene match: 8. This CDR3 reads CASNRTGKTYEQYF. The CDR3 region has the DNA TGTGCCAGCAACCGGACAGGTAAAACCTACGAGCAGTACTTC.

This clonotype was observed once. This CDR3 reads CASTPAGRTMNTEAFF. CDR3 bases: TGTGCCAGCACCCCGGCGGGACGGACTATGAACACTGAAGCTTTCTTT. This chain links TRBV28 with TRBJ1-1; a possible D gene is TRBD1 (5 bases). The CDR3 has 16 amino acids. Germline CDR1 reads MDHEN; CDR2 reads SYDVKM. The V and J ends lost 7 bases and 0 bases respectively, with 18 bases between them.

The chain employs TRBV11-2 and TRBJ2-5, with TRBD1 as a possible D gene (5 bases). V shed 5 bases and J shed 5 bases, with 18 bases lying between them. The CDR3 consists of 15 residues. CDR1 SGHAT and CDR2 FQNNGV come from the germline V gene. CDR3 sequence: CASSLGPSGSETQYF. Here the CDR3 DNA reads TGTGCCAGCAGCCTCGGGCCGTCAGGGTCTGAGACCCAGTACTTC.

The CDR3 DNA is TGTGCCAGCAGAGGTCGTCGAGGGGCTGAAAAACTGTTTTTT. Its translation: CASRGRRGAEKLFF. The genes are TRBV6-1 and TRBJ1-4; D perhaps matches TRBD1 (5 bases). Trimming removed 6 bases at V and 7 bases at J, with 15 bases between. CDR1 and CDR2 from the germline V gene are MNHNS and SASEGT. There are 14 residues in the CDR3.

The rearrangement uses TRBV12-3 or TRBV12-4 and TRBJ1-2, with 7 bases matching TRBD1. V shed 5 bases, J shed 4 bases, and the junction held 10 bases outside the gene matches. CDR3 length: 15 amino acids. The CDR3 protein is CASSPQGGAGYGYTF. The CDR3 coding sequence is TGTGCCAGCAGTCCCCAAGGGGGCGCCGGCTATGGCTACACCTTC.

In this sample, this clonotype turned up a few times. The chain is built from TRBV7-2 and TRBJ2-7; 11 bases are a match to TRBD1. From germline, CDR1 is SGHTA and CDR2 FQGNSA. This CDR3 contains 13 residues. Trimming at V came to 6 bases and at J to 6 bases, leaving 4 bases not matched to a gene. CDR3 residues: CASRAGTGGEQYF. The CDR3 DNA reads as TGTGCCAGCAGAGCCGGGACAGGGGGCGAGCAGTACTTC.

The chain recombines TRBV28 with TRBJ1-2; TRBD1 matches at 10 bases. The junction had 3 bases not matched to a gene; V was cut back by 3 bases and J by 2 bases. Looked up from germline, CDR1 is MDHEN and CDR2 is SYDVKM. This CDR3 has 15 amino acids. Here the CDR3 reads CASSLRQGANYGYTF. CDR3 DNA sequence: TGTGCCAGCAGTTTGCGACAGGGGGCGAACTATGGCTACACCTTC.

The rearrangement uses TRBV19 and TRBJ2-2; TRBD1 matches at 11 bases. This CDR3 is 14 amino acids long. V was pared by 8 bases and J by 8 bases, with 7 bases of the junction left unmatched. Germline CDR1 is LNHDA and CDR2 is SQIVND (reference sequence). The CDR3 DNA follows: TGTGCCAGTCAATGGACAGGGGGCTTTGGGGAGCTGTTTTTT. This codes for CASQWTGGFGELFF.

This chain connects TRBV6-2 or TRBV6-3 to TRBJ2-7, with D hard to call. V was trimmed by 2 bases and J by 5 bases, leaving 10 bases between them. Germline V gene lookup returns CDR1 MNHEY and CDR2 SVGEGT. CDR3 length: 13 amino acids. This CDR3 is CASSYGRINEQYF. CDR3 DNA sequence: TGTGCCAGCAGTTACGGAAGGATCAACGAGCAGTACTTC.

The genes are TRBV5-1 and TRBJ1-6, with a weak D call TRBD1 (6 bases). Trimming took 2 bases from V and 6 from J, leaving 9 bases between them. There are 14 residues in the CDR3. Germline CDR1 SGHRS, CDR2 YFSETQ. The CDR3 loop is CASSLAQGNSPLHF. CDR3 bases: TGCGCCAGCAGCTTAGCACAGGGTAATTCACCCCTCCACTTT. Filled out from reference TRBV5-1 and TRBJ1-6, the complete variable domain reads KAGVTQTPRYLIKTRGQQVTLSCSPISGHRSVSWYQQTPGQGLQFLFEYFSETQRNKGNFPGRFSGRQFSNSRSEMNVSTLELGDSALYLCASSLAQGNSPLHFGNGTRLTVT.

This chain links TRBV2 with TRBJ2-1; no clear D gene. The CDR3 covers 13 residues. The V end lost 4 bases, the J end lost 6 bases, and 10 bases lay between the germline ends. Germline CDR1 is SNHLY and CDR2 is FYNNEI. The CDR3 spells CASSAAFTNEQFF. CDR3 nucleotides: TGTGCCAGCAGTGCGGCGTTTACCAATGAGCAGTTCTTC.

This rearrangement joins TRBV6-1 to TRBJ2-5; D is unresolved. The V end lost 0 bases, the J end lost 12 bases, and 8 bases lay between the germline ends. This CDR3 contains 11 residues. The germline V gene encodes CDR1 MNHNS and CDR2 SASEGT. The CDR3 region has the DNA TGTGCCAGCAGTGAAGCGCTACCTGAGTACTTC. Amino acids: CASSEALPEYF.

The chain combines TRBV5-1 with TRBJ2-3, with D possibly matching TRBD1 (6 bases). V dropped 2 bases and J dropped 0 bases, with 10 bases sitting between them. The germline CDR1 and CDR2 sequences are SGHRS and YFSETQ. The CDR3 sequence is 15 residues long. CDR3 residues: CASSFRGTSTDTQYF. The DNA of the CDR3 is TGCGCCAGCAGCTTCAGGGGAACTAGCACAGATACGCAGTATTTT.

V is TRBV28 and J is TRBJ1-1; unclear D gene. There are 13 residues in the CDR3. Germline CDR1 and CDR2: MDHEN and SYDVKM. Between the trimmed V and J ends, which lost 7 bases and 1 base, there was a span of 10 bases. The CDR3 spells CASTQPGNTEAFF. The CDR3 coding sequence is TGTGCCAGCACTCAACCAGGGAACACTGAAGCTTTCTTT.